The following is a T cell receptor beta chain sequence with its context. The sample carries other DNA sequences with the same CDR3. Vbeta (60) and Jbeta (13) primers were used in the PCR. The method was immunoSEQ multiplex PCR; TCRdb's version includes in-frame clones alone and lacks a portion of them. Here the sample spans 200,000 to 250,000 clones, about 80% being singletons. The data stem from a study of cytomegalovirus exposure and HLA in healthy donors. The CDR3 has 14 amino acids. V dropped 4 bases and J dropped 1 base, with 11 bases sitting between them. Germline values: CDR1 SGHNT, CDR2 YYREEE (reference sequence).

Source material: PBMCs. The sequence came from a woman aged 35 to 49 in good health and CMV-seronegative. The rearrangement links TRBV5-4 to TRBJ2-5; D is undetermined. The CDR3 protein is CASSPLGGQETQYF. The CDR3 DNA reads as TGTGCCAGCAGCCCCCTTGGCGGCCAAGAGACCCAGTACTTC.